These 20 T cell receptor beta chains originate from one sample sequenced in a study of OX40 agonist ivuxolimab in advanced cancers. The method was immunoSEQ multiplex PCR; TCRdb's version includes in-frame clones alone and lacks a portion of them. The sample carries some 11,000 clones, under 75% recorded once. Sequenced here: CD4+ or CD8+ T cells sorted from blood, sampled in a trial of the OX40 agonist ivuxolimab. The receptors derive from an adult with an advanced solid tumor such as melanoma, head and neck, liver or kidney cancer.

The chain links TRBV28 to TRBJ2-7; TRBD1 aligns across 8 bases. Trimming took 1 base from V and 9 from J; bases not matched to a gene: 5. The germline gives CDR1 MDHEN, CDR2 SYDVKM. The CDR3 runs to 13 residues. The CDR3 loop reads CASSLSGQAAQYF. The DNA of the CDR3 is TGTGCCAGCAGTTTATCGGGACAGGCTGCGCAGTACTTC.

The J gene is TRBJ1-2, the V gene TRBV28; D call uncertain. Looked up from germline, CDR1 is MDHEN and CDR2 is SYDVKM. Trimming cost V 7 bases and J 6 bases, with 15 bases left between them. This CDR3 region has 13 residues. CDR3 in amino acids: CASKSYAGDGYTF. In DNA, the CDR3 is TGTGCCAGCAAGAGTTACGCAGGCGATGGCTACACCTTC.

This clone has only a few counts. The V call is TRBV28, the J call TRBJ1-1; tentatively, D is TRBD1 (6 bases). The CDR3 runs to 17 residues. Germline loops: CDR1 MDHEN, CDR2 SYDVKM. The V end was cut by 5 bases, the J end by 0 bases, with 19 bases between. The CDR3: CASSKQGARTLNTEAFF. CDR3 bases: TGTGCCAGCAGTAAACAGGGAGCAAGAACATTGAACACTGAAGCTTTCTTT. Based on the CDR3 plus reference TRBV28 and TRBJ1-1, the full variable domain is DVKVTQSSRYLVKRTGEKVFLECVQDMDHENMFWYRQDPGLGLRLIYFSYDVKMKEKGDIPEGYSVSREKKERFSLILESASTNQTSMYLCASSKQGARTLNTEAFFGQGTRLTVV.

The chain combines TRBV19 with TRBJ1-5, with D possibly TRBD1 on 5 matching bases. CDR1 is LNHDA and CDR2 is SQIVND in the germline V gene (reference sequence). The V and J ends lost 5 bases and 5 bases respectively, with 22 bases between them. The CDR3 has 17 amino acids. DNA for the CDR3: TGTGCCAGTAGTTCCAGAAACAACCCAGGGAGTGATCAGCCCCAGCATTTT. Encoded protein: CASSSRNNPGSDQPQHF.

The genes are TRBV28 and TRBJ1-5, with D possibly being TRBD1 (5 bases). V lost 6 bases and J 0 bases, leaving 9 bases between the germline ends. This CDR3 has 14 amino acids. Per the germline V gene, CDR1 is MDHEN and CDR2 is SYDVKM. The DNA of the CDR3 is TGTGCCAGCAGACAGGTTTTTAGCAATCAGCCCCAGCATTTT. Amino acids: CASRQVFSNQPQHF.

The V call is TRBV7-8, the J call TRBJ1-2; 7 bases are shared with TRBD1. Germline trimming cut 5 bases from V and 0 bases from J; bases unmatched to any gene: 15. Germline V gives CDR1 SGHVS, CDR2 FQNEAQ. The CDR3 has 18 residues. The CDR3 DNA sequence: TGTGCCAGCAGCCCACAACGAGGGCAGGGGGATGCTAACTATGGCTACACCTTC. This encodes CASSPQRGQGDANYGYTF.

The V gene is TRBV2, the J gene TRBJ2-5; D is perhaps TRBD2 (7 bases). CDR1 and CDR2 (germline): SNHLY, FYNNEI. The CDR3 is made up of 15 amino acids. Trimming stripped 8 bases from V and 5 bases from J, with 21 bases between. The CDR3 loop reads CASLRWGGRDETQYF. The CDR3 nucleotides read TGTGCCAGCCTCCGTTGGGGGGGGCGCGATGAGACCCAGTACTTC.

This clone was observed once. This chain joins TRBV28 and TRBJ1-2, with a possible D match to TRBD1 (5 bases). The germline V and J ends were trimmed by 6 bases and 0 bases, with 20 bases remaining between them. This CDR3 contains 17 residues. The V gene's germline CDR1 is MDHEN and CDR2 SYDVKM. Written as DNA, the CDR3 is TGTGCCAGCAGGGGCGGGGGAGGCTTTGGAGCTAACTATGGCTACACCTTC. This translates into CASRGGGGFGANYGYTF.

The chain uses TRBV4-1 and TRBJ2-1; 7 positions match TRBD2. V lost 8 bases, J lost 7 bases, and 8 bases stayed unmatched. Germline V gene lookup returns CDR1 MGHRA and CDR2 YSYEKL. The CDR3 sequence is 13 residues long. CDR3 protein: CASGGGWRNEQFF. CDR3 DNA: TGCGCCAGCGGCGGGGGTTGGAGAAATGAGCAGTTCTTC.

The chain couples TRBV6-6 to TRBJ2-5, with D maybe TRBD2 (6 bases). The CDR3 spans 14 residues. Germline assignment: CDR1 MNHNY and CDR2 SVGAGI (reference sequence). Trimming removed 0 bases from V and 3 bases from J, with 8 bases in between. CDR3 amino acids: CASSYSTSKETQYF. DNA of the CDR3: TGTGCCAGCAGTTACTCGACTAGTAAAGAGACCCAGTACTTC.

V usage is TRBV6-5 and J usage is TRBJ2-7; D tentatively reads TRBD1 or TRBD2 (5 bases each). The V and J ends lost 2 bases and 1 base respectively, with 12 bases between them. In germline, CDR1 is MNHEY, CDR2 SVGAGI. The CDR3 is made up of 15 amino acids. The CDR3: CASSYNGGDSYEQYF. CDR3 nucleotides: TGTGCCAGCAGTTACAATGGGGGAGATTCCTACGAGCAGTACTTC.

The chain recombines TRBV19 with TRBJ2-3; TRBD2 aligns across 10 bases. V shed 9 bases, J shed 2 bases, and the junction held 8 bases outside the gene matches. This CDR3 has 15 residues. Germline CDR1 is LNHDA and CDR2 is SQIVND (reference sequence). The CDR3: CASTTSGAHTDTQYF. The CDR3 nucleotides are TGTGCCAGCACAACTAGCGGGGCCCACACAGATACGCAGTATTTT.

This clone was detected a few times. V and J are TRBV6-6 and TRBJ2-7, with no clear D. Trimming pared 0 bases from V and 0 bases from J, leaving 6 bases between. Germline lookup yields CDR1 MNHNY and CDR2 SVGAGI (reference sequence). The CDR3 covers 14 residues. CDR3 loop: CASSYSGYSYEQYF. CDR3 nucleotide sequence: TGTGCCAGCAGTTACTCGGGGTACTCCTACGAGCAGTACTTC.

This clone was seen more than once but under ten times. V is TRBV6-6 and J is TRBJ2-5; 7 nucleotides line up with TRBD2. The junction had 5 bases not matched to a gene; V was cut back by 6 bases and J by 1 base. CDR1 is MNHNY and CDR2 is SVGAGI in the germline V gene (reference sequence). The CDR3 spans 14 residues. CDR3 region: CASRAAGVQETQYF. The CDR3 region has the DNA TGTGCCAGCAGGGCGGCGGGAGTCCAAGAGACCCAGTACTTC.

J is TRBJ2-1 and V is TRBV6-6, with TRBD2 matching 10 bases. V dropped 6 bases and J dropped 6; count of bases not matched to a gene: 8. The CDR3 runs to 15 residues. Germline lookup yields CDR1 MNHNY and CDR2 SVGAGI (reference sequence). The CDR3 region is CASSWTSGGFNEQFF. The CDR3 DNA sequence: TGTGCCAGCAGCTGGACTAGCGGAGGCTTCAATGAGCAGTTCTTC.

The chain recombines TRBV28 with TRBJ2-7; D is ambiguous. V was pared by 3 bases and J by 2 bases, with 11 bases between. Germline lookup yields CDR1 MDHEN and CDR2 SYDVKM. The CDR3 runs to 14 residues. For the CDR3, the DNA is TGTGCCAGCAGTTTGTCGAGGCATCCCTACGAGCAGTACTTC. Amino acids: CASSLSRHPYEQYF.

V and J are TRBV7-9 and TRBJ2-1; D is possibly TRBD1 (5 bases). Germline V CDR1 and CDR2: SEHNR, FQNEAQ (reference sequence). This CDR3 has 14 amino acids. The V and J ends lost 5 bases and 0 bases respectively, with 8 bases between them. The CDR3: CASSEDSSYNEQFF. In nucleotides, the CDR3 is TGTGCCAGCAGCGAAGACAGCTCCTACAATGAGCAGTTCTTC.

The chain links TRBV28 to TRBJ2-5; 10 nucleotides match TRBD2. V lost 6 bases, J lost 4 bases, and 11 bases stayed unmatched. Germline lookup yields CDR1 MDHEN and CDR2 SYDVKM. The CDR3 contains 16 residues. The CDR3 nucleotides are TGTGCCAGCAGCGCTTATGCTAGCGGGGGTGGAGAGACCCAGTACTTC. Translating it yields CASSAYASGGGETQYF. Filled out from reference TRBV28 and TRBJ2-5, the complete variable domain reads DVKVTQSSRYLVKRTGEKVFLECVQDMDHENMFWYRQDPGLGLRLIYFSYDVKMKEKGDIPEGYSVSREKKERFSLILESASTNQTSMYLCASSAYASGGGETQYFGPGTRLLVL.

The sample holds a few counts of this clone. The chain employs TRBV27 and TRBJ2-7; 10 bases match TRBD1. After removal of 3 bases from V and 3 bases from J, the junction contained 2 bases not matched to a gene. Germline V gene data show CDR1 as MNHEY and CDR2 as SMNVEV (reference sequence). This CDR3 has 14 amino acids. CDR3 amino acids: CASSFGTGDYEQYF. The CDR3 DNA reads TGTGCCAGCAGTTTTGGGACAGGGGACTACGAGCAGTACTTC.

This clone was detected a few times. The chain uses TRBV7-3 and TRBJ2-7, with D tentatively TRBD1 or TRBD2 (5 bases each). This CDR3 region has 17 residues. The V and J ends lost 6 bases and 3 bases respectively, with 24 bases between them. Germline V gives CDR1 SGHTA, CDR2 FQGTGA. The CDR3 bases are TGTGCCAGCAGTTCCACCGGGACCTCCGGCAACTACTACGAGCAGTACTTC. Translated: CASSSTGTSGNYYEQYF.